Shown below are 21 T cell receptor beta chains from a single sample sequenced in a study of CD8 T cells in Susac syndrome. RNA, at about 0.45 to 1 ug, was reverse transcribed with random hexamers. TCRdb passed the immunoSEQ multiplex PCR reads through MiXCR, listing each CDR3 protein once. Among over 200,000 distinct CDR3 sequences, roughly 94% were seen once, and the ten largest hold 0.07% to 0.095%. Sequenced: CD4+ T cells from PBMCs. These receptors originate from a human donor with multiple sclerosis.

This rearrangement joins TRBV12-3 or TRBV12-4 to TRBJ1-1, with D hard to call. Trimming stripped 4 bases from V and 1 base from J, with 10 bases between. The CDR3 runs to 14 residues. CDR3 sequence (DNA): TGTGCCAGCAGTTCGACCCCCTCGAACACTGAAGCTTTCTTT. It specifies CASSSTPSNTEAFF.

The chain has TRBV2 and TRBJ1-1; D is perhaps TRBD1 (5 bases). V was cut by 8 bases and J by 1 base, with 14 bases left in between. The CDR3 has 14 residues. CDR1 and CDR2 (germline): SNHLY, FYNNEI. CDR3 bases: TGTGCCAGCGGGCAGGGCCATAAGAACACTGAAGCTTTCTTT. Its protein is CASGQGHKNTEAFF.

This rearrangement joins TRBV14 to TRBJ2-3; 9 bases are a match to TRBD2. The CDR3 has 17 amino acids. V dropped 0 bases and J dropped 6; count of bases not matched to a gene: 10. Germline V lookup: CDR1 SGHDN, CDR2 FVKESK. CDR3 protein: CASSQDRGGGLSDTQYF. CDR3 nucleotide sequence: TGTGCCAGCAGCCAAGACCGCGGGGGGGGTCTCTCGGATACGCAGTATTTT.

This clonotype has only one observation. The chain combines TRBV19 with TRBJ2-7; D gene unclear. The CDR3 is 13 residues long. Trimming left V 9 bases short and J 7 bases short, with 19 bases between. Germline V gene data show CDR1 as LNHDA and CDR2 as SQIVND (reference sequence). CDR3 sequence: CARPRGYTTEQYF. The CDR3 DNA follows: TGTGCCAGACCCCGTGGGTATACTACGGAGCAGTACTTC.

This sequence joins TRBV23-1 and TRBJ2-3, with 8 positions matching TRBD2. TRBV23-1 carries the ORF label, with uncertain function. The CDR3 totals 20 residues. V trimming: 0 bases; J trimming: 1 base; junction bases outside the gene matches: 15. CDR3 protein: CASSQSEVAGLIHRTDTQYF. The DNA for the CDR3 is TGCGCCAGCAGTCAATCTGAAGTAGCGGGGCTGATCCATCGCACAGATACGCAGTATTTT.

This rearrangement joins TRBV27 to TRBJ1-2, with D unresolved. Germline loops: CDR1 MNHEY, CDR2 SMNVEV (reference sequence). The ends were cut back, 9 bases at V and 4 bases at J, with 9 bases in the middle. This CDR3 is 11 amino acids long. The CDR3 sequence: CARTGFYGYTF. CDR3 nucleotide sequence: TGTGCCAGGACGGGGTTCTATGGCTACACCTTC.

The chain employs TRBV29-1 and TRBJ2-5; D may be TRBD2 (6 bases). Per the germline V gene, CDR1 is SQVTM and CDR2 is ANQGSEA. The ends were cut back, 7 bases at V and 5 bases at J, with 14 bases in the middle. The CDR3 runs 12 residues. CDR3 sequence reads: CSADRESETQYF. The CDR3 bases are TGCAGCGCCGACCGGGAGTCGGAGACCCAGTACTTC.

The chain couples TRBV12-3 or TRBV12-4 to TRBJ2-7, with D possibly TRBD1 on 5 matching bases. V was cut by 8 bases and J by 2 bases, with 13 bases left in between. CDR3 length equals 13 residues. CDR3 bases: TGTGCCAGCTTGGGCAGGGTTACCTACGAGCAGTACTTC. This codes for CASLGRVTYEQYF.

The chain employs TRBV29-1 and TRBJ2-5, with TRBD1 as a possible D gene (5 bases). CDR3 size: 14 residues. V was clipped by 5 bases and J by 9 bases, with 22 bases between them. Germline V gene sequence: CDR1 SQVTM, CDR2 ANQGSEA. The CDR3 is CSVSDTGQFRAQYF. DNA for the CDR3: TGCAGCGTTTCGGACACTGGCCAATTCCGGGCCCAGTACTTC. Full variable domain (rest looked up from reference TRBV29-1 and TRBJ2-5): SAVISQKPSRDICQRGTSLTIQCQVDSQVTMMFWYRQQPGQSLTLIATANQGSEATYESGFVIDKFPISRPNLTFSTLTVSNMSPEDSSIYLCSVSDTGQFRAQYFGPGTRLLVL.

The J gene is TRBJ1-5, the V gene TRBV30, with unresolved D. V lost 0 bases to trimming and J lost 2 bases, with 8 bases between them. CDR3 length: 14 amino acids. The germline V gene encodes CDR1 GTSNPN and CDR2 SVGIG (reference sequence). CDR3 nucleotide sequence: TGTGCCTGGAGTGTTAATTATCGCAATCAGCCCCAGCATTTT. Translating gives CAWSVNYRNQPQHF.

CDR3 in amino acids: CAILWEETQYF. CDR3 DNA sequence: TGTGCCATACTGTGGGAAGAGACCCAGTACTTC. This chain connects TRBV3-1 to TRBJ2-5; D ambiguous. The CDR3 totals 11 residues. CDR1 LGHDT and CDR2 YNNKEL come from the germline V gene (reference sequence). Trimming cost V 10 bases and J 3 bases, with 9 bases left between them.

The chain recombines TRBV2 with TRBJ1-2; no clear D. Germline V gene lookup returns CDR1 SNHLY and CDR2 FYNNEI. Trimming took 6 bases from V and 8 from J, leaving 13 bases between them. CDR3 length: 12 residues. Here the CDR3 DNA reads TGTGCCAGCAGGACGGACCTCTGGGGCTACACCTTC. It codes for CASRTDLWGYTF.

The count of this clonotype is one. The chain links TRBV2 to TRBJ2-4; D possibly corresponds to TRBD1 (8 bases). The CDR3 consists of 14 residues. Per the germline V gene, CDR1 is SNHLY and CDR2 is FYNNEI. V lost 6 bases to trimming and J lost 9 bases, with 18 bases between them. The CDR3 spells CASSGDRGGGIQYF. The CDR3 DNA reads TGTGCCAGCAGCGGCGACAGGGGAGGGGGCATTCAGTACTTC. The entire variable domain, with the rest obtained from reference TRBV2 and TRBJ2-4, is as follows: EPEVTQTPSHQVTQMGQEVILRCVPISNHLYFYWYRQILGQKVEFLVSFYNNEISEKSEIFDDQFSVERPDGSNFTLKIRSTKLEDSAMYFCASSGDRGGGIQYFGAGTRLSVL.

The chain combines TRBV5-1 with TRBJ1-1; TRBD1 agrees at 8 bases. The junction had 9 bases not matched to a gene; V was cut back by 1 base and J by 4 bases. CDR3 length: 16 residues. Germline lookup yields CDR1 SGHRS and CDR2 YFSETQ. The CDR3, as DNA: TGCGCCAGCAGCTTGCTGATGACAGGGGACGGCACTGAAGCTTTCTTT. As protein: CASSLLMTGDGTEAFF.

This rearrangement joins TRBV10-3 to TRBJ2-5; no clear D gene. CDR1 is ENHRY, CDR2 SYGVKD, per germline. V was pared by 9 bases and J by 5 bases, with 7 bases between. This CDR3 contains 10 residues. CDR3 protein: CAMGRETQYF. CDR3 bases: TGTGCCATGGGCCGGGAGACCCAGTACTTC.

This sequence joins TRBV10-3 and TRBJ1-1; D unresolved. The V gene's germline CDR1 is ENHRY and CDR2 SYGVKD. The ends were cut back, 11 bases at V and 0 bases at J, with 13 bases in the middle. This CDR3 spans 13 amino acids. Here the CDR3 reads CASRTLMNTEAFF. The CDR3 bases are TGTGCCTCTAGGACGCTCATGAACACTGAAGCTTTCTTT.

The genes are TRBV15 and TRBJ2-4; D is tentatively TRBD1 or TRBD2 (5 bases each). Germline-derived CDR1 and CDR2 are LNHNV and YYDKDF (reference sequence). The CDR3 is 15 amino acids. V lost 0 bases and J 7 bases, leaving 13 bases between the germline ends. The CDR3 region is CATSRDRGEGNIQYF. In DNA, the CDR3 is TGTGCCACCAGCAGAGATAGAGGGGAAGGGAACATTCAGTACTTC.

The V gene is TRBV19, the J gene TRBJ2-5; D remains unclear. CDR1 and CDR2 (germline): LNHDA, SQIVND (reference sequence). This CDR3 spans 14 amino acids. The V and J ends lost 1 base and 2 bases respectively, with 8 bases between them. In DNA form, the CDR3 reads TGTGCCAGTAGTATAGTGGCCTTACAAGAGACCCAGTACTTC. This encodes CASSIVALQETQYF. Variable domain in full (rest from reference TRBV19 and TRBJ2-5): DGGITQSPKYLFRKEGQNVTLSCEQNLNHDAMYWYRQDPGQGLRLIYYSQIVNDFQKGDIAEGYSVSREKKESFPLTVTSAQKNPTAFYLCASSIVALQETQYFGPGTRLLVL.

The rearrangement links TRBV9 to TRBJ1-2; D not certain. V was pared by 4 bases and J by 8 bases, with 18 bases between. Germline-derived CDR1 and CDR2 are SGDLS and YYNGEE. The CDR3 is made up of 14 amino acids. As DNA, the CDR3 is TGTGCCAGCAGCTTAGAGACCGGAAAGTACGGCTACACCTTC. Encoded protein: CASSLETGKYGYTF.

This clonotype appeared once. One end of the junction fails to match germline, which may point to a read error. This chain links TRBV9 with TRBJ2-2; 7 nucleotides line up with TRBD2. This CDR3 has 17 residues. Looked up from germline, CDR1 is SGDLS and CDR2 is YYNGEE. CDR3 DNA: TGTGCCAGCAGCGTAATCTCCGGGACTATGAACACCGGGGAGCTGGTTTTT. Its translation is CASSVISGTMNTGELVF.

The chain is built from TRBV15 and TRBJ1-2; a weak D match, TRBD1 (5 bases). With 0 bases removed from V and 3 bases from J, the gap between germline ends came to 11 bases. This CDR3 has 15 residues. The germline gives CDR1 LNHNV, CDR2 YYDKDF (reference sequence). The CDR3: CATSRDYSGDYGYTF. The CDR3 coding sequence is TGTGCCACCAGCAGAGATTACTCGGGGGACTATGGCTACACCTTC.